Below are 14 T cell receptor beta chains sequenced from a single sample in a study of OX40 agonist ivuxolimab in advanced cancers. Method: immunoSEQ multiplex PCR; TCRdb's copy keeps in-frame clones and lacks some. The table lists around 40,000 clones, 86% of them singletons. The source was CD4+ or CD8+ T cells sorted from blood, collected in a trial of the OX40 agonist ivuxolimab. These receptor sequences come from an adult with an advanced solid tumor such as melanoma, head and neck, liver or kidney cancer.

The V and J genes are TRBV4-1 and TRBJ2-4; no definite D call. The germline V gene has CDR1 MGHRA and CDR2 YSYEKL. V shed 4 bases and J shed 0 bases, with 22 bases lying between them. CDR3 length: 19 amino acids. The CDR3 region is CASSPELEQSELAKNIQYF. The CDR3 DNA follows: TGCGCCAGCAGCCCAGAGCTCGAACAGAGCGAACTAGCCAAAAACATTCAGTACTTC.

This rearrangement joins TRBV28 to TRBJ2-7, with a possible D match to TRBD2 (6 bases). This CDR3 spans 13 amino acids. Germline lookup yields CDR1 MDHEN and CDR2 SYDVKM. V was pared by 5 bases and J by 6 bases, with 14 bases between. The DNA of the CDR3 is TGTGCCAGCAGTACCCCGGGAGCCCGCGAGCAGTACTTC. As protein: CASSTPGAREQYF.

This clone has a handful of counts. The CDR3 is CASSPGTGRGLEQYF. The DNA of the CDR3 is TGTGCCAGCTCACCAGGGACAGGTAGGGGGCTTGAGCAGTACTTC. V is TRBV18 and J is TRBJ2-7, with 8 bases identical to TRBD1. In germline, CDR1 is KGHSH, CDR2 LQKENI. CDR3 length: 15 amino acids. Trimming removed 2 bases from V and 7 bases from J; junction bases left unmatched: 10.

This clone occurred once. The chain couples TRBV27 to TRBJ1-5; 7 bases are shared with TRBD1. This CDR3 has 13 amino acids. The V gene's germline CDR1 is MNHEY and CDR2 SMNVEV (reference sequence). V gave up 2 bases and J gave up 9 bases; unmatched junction bases: 4. The CDR3 is CASSLTGVTPQHF. The DNA for the CDR3 is TGTGCCAGCAGTTTAACAGGGGTAACGCCCCAGCATTTT.

The chain recombines TRBV11-3 with TRBJ1-2; TRBD1 is a possible D gene (5 bases). The germline V gene encodes CDR1 SGHNT and CDR2 YENEEA. The CDR3 length is 13 residues. The V end was cut by 5 bases, the J end by 2 bases, with 9 bases between. In DNA, the CDR3 is TGTGCCAGCAGCCCGACAGCGAACTATGGCTACACCTTC. Protein product: CASSPTANYGYTF. Full variable domain (missing parts from reference TRBV11-3 and TRBJ1-2): EAGVVQSPRYKIIEKKQPVAFWCNPISGHNTLYWYLQNLGQGPELLIRYENEEAVDDSQLPKDRFSAERLKGVDSTLKIQPAELGDSAVYLCASSPTANYGYTFGSGTRLTVV.

The V gene is TRBV2, the J gene TRBJ2-5, with TRBD2 matching 11 bases. CDR1 and CDR2 from the germline V gene are SNHLY and FYNNEI. V lost 3 bases and J lost 5; bases outside the gene matches: 5. This CDR3 is built from 15 residues. The CDR3 nucleotides are TGTGCCAGCAGTGAGCTAGCGGGAGGCGATGAGACCCAGTACTTC. Encoded protein: CASSELAGGDETQYF.

This chain links TRBV2 with TRBJ2-5; D remains ambiguous. Trimming cost V 3 bases and J 5 bases, with 7 bases left between them. The CDR3 sequence is 12 residues long. Germline V gives CDR1 SNHLY, CDR2 FYNNEI. CDR3 amino acids: CASSDDSETQYF. The CDR3 DNA is TGTGCCAGCAGTGATGATTCGGAGACCCAGTACTTC.

This chain links TRBV5-1 with TRBJ2-3; 9 nucleotides align to TRBD2. This CDR3 has 17 residues. The V gene's germline CDR1 is SGHRS and CDR2 YFSETQ. V shed 3 bases, J shed 6 bases, and the junction held 14 bases outside the gene matches. The CDR3 reads CASSSGPAGGQLDTQYF. The CDR3, as DNA: TGCGCCAGCAGCTCCGGGCCCGCGGGGGGGCAACTCGATACGCAGTATTTT.

The genes are TRBV28 and TRBJ2-1; TRBD2 matches 10 bases. The CDR3 has 17 residues. Looked up from germline, CDR1 is MDHEN and CDR2 is SYDVKM. Trimming cost V 1 base and J 7 bases; bases outside gene matches: 10. In nucleotides, the CDR3 is TGTGCCAGCAGTTTATTGAGCGGGAGGGCCCGGGGGAATGAGCAGTTCTTC. Translating it yields CASSLLSGRARGNEQFF. The whole variable domain, filled in from reference TRBV28 and TRBJ2-1, reads DVKVTQSSRYLVKRTGEKVFLECVQDMDHENMFWYRQDPGLGLRLIYFSYDVKMKEKGDIPEGYSVSREKKERFSLILESASTNQTSMYLCASSLLSGRARGNEQFFGPGTRLTVL.

The gene calls are TRBV18 and TRBJ2-1, with 10 bases fitting TRBD2. The V gene's germline CDR1 is KGHSH and CDR2 LQKENI. This CDR3 has 18 amino acids. After removal of 0 bases from V and 6 bases from J, the junction contained 11 bases not matched to a gene. The CDR3 loop reads CASSPPWSGGASSNEQFF. The CDR3 DNA sequence: TGTGCCAGCTCACCACCGTGGAGCGGGGGGGCGTCGAGCAATGAGCAGTTCTTC.

V gene TRBV5-5 combines with J gene TRBJ2-2; TRBD1 agrees at 7 bases. Germline loops: CDR1 SGHKS, CDR2 YYEKEE (reference sequence). CDR3 length: 14 amino acids. V shed 9 bases and J 1 base; nucleotides not matched to a gene: 6. The CDR3 spells CAIRQGMNTGELFF. The CDR3 nucleotides are TGTGCCATCAGACAGGGTATGAACACCGGGGAGCTGTTTTTT. The full variable domain, rest sourced from reference TRBV5-5 and TRBJ2-2, is DAGVTQSPTHLIKTRGQQVTLRCSPISGHKSVSWYQQVLGQGPQFIFQYYEKEERGRGNFPDRFSARQFPNYSSELNVNALLLGDSALYLCAIRQGMNTGELFFGEGSRLTVL.

The chain uses TRBV4-1 and TRBJ1-1; no clear D gene. CDR3 length: 15 residues. Germline-derived CDR1 and CDR2 are MGHRA and YSYEKL. V was pared by 1 base and J by 0 bases, with 9 bases between. CDR3 in amino acids: CASSQVTPMNTEAFF. CDR3 coding DNA: TGCGCCAGCAGCCAAGTCACACCCATGAACACTGAAGCTTTCTTT.

The chain is built from TRBV7-2 and TRBJ1-2; D unclear. The CDR3 has 15 residues. Trimming left V 3 bases short and J 4 bases short, with 15 bases between. Germline CDR1 reads SGHTA; CDR2 reads FQGNSA. The CDR3 sequence: CASSFPVGSSYGYTF. CDR3 coding DNA: TGTGCCAGCAGCTTTCCCGTGGGCAGTTCCTATGGCTACACCTTC.

This chain joins TRBV25-1 and TRBJ2-3; no clear D gene. CDR3 length: 14 residues. Per germline, CDR1 MGHDK and CDR2 SYGVNS. V was clipped by 2 bases and J by 0 bases, with 6 bases between them. CDR3 in DNA: TGTGCCAGCAGTGAACAGGCTAGCACAGATACGCAGTATTTT. This sequence encodes CASSEQASTDTQYF.